This TCR beta chain is drawn from a study of CD4 T cells in relation to SARS-CoV-2 and coronaviruses. Background on the study: After less than eleven days of antigen culture, PBMC TCR beta CDR3s were sequenced. Study-wide results and limits: Crossreactive clones expanded significantly less to SARS-CoV-2 than monoreactive clones.

Generated by immunoSEQ multiplex PCR, the TCRdb table keeps only in-frame clones and is missing some. In the table there are 10,000 to 15,000 clones, roughly three quarters of which are singletons. With regard to this clone: The antigen is unknown.

CD4+ T cells from unexposed donors were obtained before the COVID-19 pandemic (2011-2018). CD4+ T cells were isolated from the cells after about 11 days of culture. Cultures held 1.5 million to 2.5 million PBMCs per well with 9 to 10 IU/ml IL-2. Per germline, CDR1 SGHDN and CDR2 FVKESK. V gave up 3 bases and J gave up 4 bases; unmatched junction bases: 5. This CDR3 has 14 amino acids. The source material was CD4+ T cells from PBMCs, cultured in vitro. This TCR was recovered from a human donor in good health. The rearrangement links TRBV14 to TRBJ1-2; TRBD1 matches 7 bases. CDR3: CASSQLGQLYGYTF. CDR3 coding DNA: TGTGCCAGCAGCCAGCTGGGACAGCTCTATGGCTACACCTTC.